This T cell receptor (beta chain) was profiled in a study of blood T cells in healthy people across ages. The use of a sample-barcoded 5' primer and a J-beta primer mix characterized a second PCR of about 7 to 12 cycles. TCRdb re-called the 5' RACE reads with MiXCR, one entry per CDR3 protein. The sample includes hundreds of thousands of distinct CDR3 sequences, 22% of them seen just once. The V and J ends lost 1 base and 1 base, in that order; junction bases with no gene match: 3. This CDR3 region has 15 residues. Germline CDR1 is SGHVS and CDR2 is FQNEAQ. Study observations and caveats: Changes in expanded clonotypes were possibly confounded, as the CMV status of donors was unknown. Older age went with lower TCR beta diversity per million T cells, in a roughly linear way. What prevented conclusive comparison of naive and antigen-experienced cells was that PBMCs were unsorted. Versus aged donors, long-lived donors had higher diversity and more naive CD4+ cells.

With respect to this clonotype: Its specificity is not known.

The origin of this receptor is a man in his 70s in good health. Sequencing was carried out using blood. The chain has TRBV7-8 and TRBJ2-7; 8 bases agree with TRBD2. The CDR3 DNA follows: TGTGCCAGCAGCTTAGTTGCTAGCGGGTCCTACGAGCAGTACTTC. Translating gives CASSLVASGSYEQYF. Complete variable domain (other parts from reference TRBV7-8 and TRBJ2-7): GAGVSQSPRYKVAKRGQDVALRCDPISGHVSLFWYQQALGQGPEFLTYFQNEAQLDKSGLPSDRFFAERPEGSVSTLKIQRTQQEDSAVYLCASSLVASGSYEQYFGPGTRLTVT.